The clone carrying this T cell receptor (beta chain) was counted only a few times. Its cognate antigen is unknown. The PCR had 60 Vbeta and 13 Jbeta primers. The data were produced by immunoSEQ multiplex PCR, yet TCRdb's version contains in-frame clones alone and is incomplete. The table records about 59,000 clones, about four fifths of them present only once. The data are from a study of cytomegalovirus exposure and HLA in healthy donors. Germline values: CDR1 SQVTM, CDR2 ANQGSEA. The CDR3 consists of 13 residues. V lost 1 base, J lost 5 bases, and 11 bases lay in between. Findings and limits, study-wide: In a later analysis, V- and J-gene trimming of beta chains associated with a DCLRE1C missense variant, replicated independently. With further analysis later on, most CMV-associated TCR beta chains appeared HLA-restricted. TCR beta chains numbering more than 150 were designated cytomegalovirus-associated.

This chain connects TRBV29-1 to TRBJ1-1; D is uncertain. The receptor comes from a young man in good health and CMV-seropositive. What was sequenced was PBMCs. The DNA for the CDR3 is TGCAGCGTTGAAGTAGAGGCCGGAACTGAAGCTTTCTTT. Translation: CSVEVEAGTEAFF.